This T cell receptor (beta chain) was sequenced for a study of identical twins. This clonotype was counted ten times or more. TCRdb re-called the 5' RACE reads with MiXCR, one entry per CDR3 protein. The table has approximately 670,000 distinct CDR3 sequences, 5.5% to 6.5% seen once. V gave up 1 base and J gave up 4 bases, with 11 bases separating them. Germline V gene lookup returns CDR1 SGDLS and CDR2 YYNGEE. The CDR3 has 15 amino acids. Sequencing was done on a sample of naive T cells sorted from blood. V gene TRBV9 combines with J gene TRBJ2-2; D may be TRBD1 (6 bases). This TCR was recovered from a man aged 18-30 years in good health. Here the CDR3 reads CASSVSGTSTGELFF. In nucleotides, the CDR3 is TGTGCCAGCAGCGTATCGGGGACATCCACCGGGGAGCTGTTTTTT.